Following are 2 T cell receptor beta chains from one sample sequenced in a study of blood T cells in healthy people across ages. Through a sample-barcoded 5' primer and a J-beta primer mix, a second PCR was run for 7 to 11 cycles. One entry per CDR3 protein, called by TCRdb with MiXCR from the 5' RACE reads. The data hold 900,000 to 950,000 distinct CDR3 sequences, with just under 30% observed a single time. These data were also reused for a study on T cells of mothers and their children.

Sample: blood. The receptors shown here come from a woman in her thirties or forties in good health.

This clonotype was seen more than once but under ten times. The V gene is TRBV7-6, the J gene TRBJ2-3; a weak D match, TRBD1 (6 bases). V lost 6 bases and J 2 bases, leaving 18 bases between the germline ends. The V gene's germline CDR1 is SGHVS and CDR2 FNYEAQ. There are 16 residues in the CDR3. CDR3 sequence: CASSPYAGQNTDTQYF. The CDR3 DNA sequence: TGTGCCAGCAGTCCATATGCCGGACAGAACACAGATACGCAGTATTTT.

The rearrangement joins TRBV28 to TRBJ1-1; weak D call: TRBD1 (5 bases). Trimming shortened V by 0 bases and J by 2 bases, and 16 bases separated the two germline ends. This CDR3 is built from 17 residues. CDR1 and CDR2 (germline): MDHEN, SYDVKM. CDR3 DNA: TGTGCCAGCAGTTTATGGCCAGTGGGCAGGGAAAACACTGAAGCTTTCTTT. Translated, it gives CASSLWPVGRENTEAFF. The whole variable domain, remainder taken from reference TRBV28 and TRBJ1-1, is DVKVTQSSRYLVKRTGEKVFLECVQDMDHENMFWYRQDPGLGLRLIYFSYDVKMKEKGDIPEGYSVSREKKERFSLILESASTNQTSMYLCASSLWPVGRENTEAFFGQGTRLTVV.